This passage covers 32 T cell receptor beta chains from one sample sequenced in a study of cytomegalovirus exposure and HLA in healthy donors. PCR involved 60 Vbeta and 13 Jbeta primers. Profiled with immunoSEQ multiplex PCR; TCRdb holds only in-frame clones, not every one. The repertoire holds over 100,000 clones, 65% to 90% seen once, with 2% to 2.5% in the top ten. Specimen: PBMCs. These receptors came from a man aged 25-45 years in good health and CMV-seronegative.

This clone was recorded only once. The chain combines TRBV11-2 with TRBJ2-1, with TRBD2 identical over 9 bases. CDR1 is SGHAT, CDR2 FQNNGV, per germline. V trimming: 1 base; J trimming: 6 bases; junction bases outside the gene matches: 4. This CDR3 region has 15 residues. CDR3 nucleotides: TGTGCCAGCAGCTTAGGGCTAGCGGGGATCAATGAGCAGTTCTTC. Amino acid sequence: CASSLGLAGINEQFF.

The rearrangement joins TRBV19 to TRBJ1-6; TRBD1 might be the D (6 bases). The germline V gene has CDR1 LNHDA and CDR2 SQIVND (reference sequence). V lost 4 bases and J 2 bases, leaving 21 bases between the germline ends. CDR3 size: 19 residues. The CDR3 loop reads CASSSPLQGTDPYNSPLHF. For the CDR3, the DNA is TGTGCCAGTAGTAGCCCCCTACAGGGAACGGACCCCTATAATTCACCCCTCCACTTT.

This clone was observed a few times. In nucleotides, the CDR3 is TGTGCCATCCAGGCGGGGACAGGGATGAATGAGCAGTTCTTC. Protein sequence: CAIQAGTGMNEQFF. The chain couples TRBV10-3 to TRBJ2-1; 9 bases are shared with TRBD1. Germline V CDR1 and CDR2: ENHRY, SYGVKD. The CDR3 has 14 amino acids. The ends lost 8 bases at V and 7 bases at J; junction bases unmatched: 9.

The J gene is TRBJ2-3, the V gene TRBV5-4; D may be TRBD1 (5 bases). The germline V gene has CDR1 SGHNT and CDR2 YYREEE (reference sequence). Trimming pared 4 bases from V and 4 bases from J, leaving 10 bases between. The CDR3 runs to 13 residues. Here the CDR3 reads CASSIVGADTQYF. The CDR3 DNA reads TGTGCCAGCAGCATCGTAGGGGCAGATACGCAGTATTTT.

With respect to this clone: Additional DNA sequences in this sample encode the identical CDR3. The rearrangement joins TRBV18 to TRBJ2-5; D not resolved. The CDR3 consists of 13 residues. Germline CDR1 and CDR2: KGHSH and LQKENI. V was clipped by 2 bases and J by 1 base, with 5 bases between them. This chain's CDR3 is CASSPGSQETQYF. Written as DNA, the CDR3 is TGTGCCAGCTCACCAGGCAGCCAAGAGACCCAGTACTTC.

The chain recombines TRBV5-1 with TRBJ1-4; a weak D match, TRBD1 (6 bases). The germline CDR1 and CDR2 sequences are SGHRS and YFSETQ. The CDR3 totals 16 residues. V shed 2 bases and J shed 1 base, with 12 bases lying between them. As DNA, the CDR3 is TGCGCCAGCAGCTTACAGGGCGGTGGAACTAATGAAAAACTGTTTTTT. Amino acid sequence: CASSLQGGGTNEKLFF.

The chain joins TRBV7-2 to TRBJ2-5; TRBD2 aligns across 13 bases. The CDR3 has 16 amino acids. V shed 4 bases and J 2 bases; nucleotides not matched to a gene: 4. Germline V gene data show CDR1 as SGHTA and CDR2 as FQGNSA. The DNA for the CDR3 is TGTGCCAGCAGCTCAGGGACTAGCGGGGATCAAGAGACCCAGTACTTC. Translation gives CASSSGTSGDQETQYF.

J is TRBJ1-5 and V is TRBV19; D perhaps matches TRBD1 (6 bases). The germline V gene has CDR1 LNHDA and CDR2 SQIVND (reference sequence). Trimming left V 10 bases short and J 3 bases short, with 13 bases between. This CDR3 is built from 13 residues. This CDR3 reads CATGDRPNQPQHF. The CDR3 bases are TGTGCCACCGGCGACAGGCCCAATCAGCCCCAGCATTTT.

The chain joins TRBV19 to TRBJ2-3; TRBD2 matches at 8 bases. The CDR3 sequence is 17 residues long. J was trimmed by 1 base and V by 0 bases; bases with no gene match: 6. The V gene's germline CDR1 is LNHDA and CDR2 SQIVND (reference sequence). The CDR3 loop reads CASSIDLPRGGTDTQYF. The CDR3 region has the DNA TGTGCCAGTAGTATAGATCTTCCGCGGGGGGGCACAGATACGCAGTATTTT.

The gene calls are TRBV28 and TRBJ1-1; possible D gene TRBD1, 6 bases. With 0 bases removed from V and 1 base from J, the gap between germline ends came to 9 bases. Germline V gives CDR1 MDHEN, CDR2 SYDVKM. The CDR3 covers 15 residues. In DNA form, the CDR3 reads TGTGCCAGCAGTTTATGGAAACAGGGGAACACTGAAGCTTTCTTT. Protein: CASSLWKQGNTEAFF.

The J gene is TRBJ1-3, the V gene TRBV28, with D perhaps matching TRBD1 (6 bases). Trimming took off 10 bases at V and 0 bases at J, with 10 bases between the two ends. This CDR3 has 13 residues. CDR1 MDHEN and CDR2 SYDVKM come from the germline V gene. CDR3 sequence: CATRDNSGNTIYF. The CDR3, as DNA: TGTGCCACCCGGGACAACTCTGGAAACACCATATATTTT.

The rearrangement joins TRBV6-1 to TRBJ2-7; 7 bases are shared with TRBD1. CDR3 length: 14 amino acids. Germline trimming cut 3 bases from V and 5 bases from J; bases unmatched to any gene: 7. From germline, CDR1 is MNHNS and CDR2 SASEGT. CDR3 coding DNA: TGTGCCAGCAGTGACGACAGGGCAATAAACGAGCAGTACTTC. Encoded protein: CASSDDRAINEQYF.

The rearrangement joins TRBV19 to TRBJ1-2, with D uncertain. The CDR3 runs 13 residues. Germline lookup yields CDR1 LNHDA and CDR2 SQIVND (reference sequence). V dropped 6 bases and J dropped 2 bases, with 10 bases sitting between them. This CDR3 is CASSEVPNYGYTF. The CDR3 DNA is TGTGCCAGTAGCGAGGTGCCCAACTATGGCTACACCTTC.

The chain has TRBV9 and TRBJ2-2; a possible D gene is TRBD2 (6 bases). The V end lost 5 bases, the J end lost 4 bases, and 12 bases lay between the germline ends. CDR1 is SGDLS, CDR2 YYNGEE, per germline. CDR3 length equals 14 residues. The CDR3 DNA sequence: TGTGCCAGCAGGGAGGGCGGGGCCACCGGGGAGCTGTTTTTT. This codes for CASREGGATGELFF.

The chain uses TRBV2 and TRBJ2-5; 16 nucleotides align to TRBD2. The length of the CDR3 is 17 residues. J gave up 3 bases and V 6 bases, and 7 bases lay outside the gene matches. Germline-derived CDR1 and CDR2 are SNHLY and FYNNEI. The CDR3, as DNA: TGTGCCAGCAGGTGGGGGACTAGCGGGGGGGCCGAAGAGACCCAGTACTTC. Its translation is CASRWGTSGGAEETQYF. Complete variable domain (other parts from reference TRBV2 and TRBJ2-5): EPEVTQTPSHQVTQMGQEVILRCVPISNHLYFYWYRQILGQKVEFLVSFYNNEISEKSEIFDDQFSVERPDGSNFTLKIRSTKLEDSAMYFCASRWGTSGGAEETQYFGPGTRLLVL.

V gene TRBV6-6 combines with J gene TRBJ2-3, with TRBD1 matching over 8 bases. From germline, CDR1 is MNHNY and CDR2 SVGAGI (reference sequence). Unmatched junction bases numbered 11, after V lost 4 bases and J lost 5 bases. The CDR3 is 16 amino acids. CDR3 region: CASSSLSETGEDTQYF. The DNA of the CDR3 is TGTGCCAGCAGTTCCCTCTCTGAGACAGGGGAAGATACGCAGTATTTT.

The rearrangement uses TRBV5-1 and TRBJ2-2, with TRBD1 matching over 8 bases. Trimming cost V 4 bases and J 0 bases; bases outside gene matches: 2. CDR1 SGHRS and CDR2 YFSETQ come from the germline V gene. The CDR3 loop spans 15 amino acids. CDR3 bases: TGCGCCAGCAGCACGGGACAGGCGAACACCGGGGAGCTGTTTTTT. Encoded protein: CASSTGQANTGELFF.

The chain recombines TRBV28 with TRBJ2-3; 11 bases are shared with TRBD1. CDR3 length: 19 amino acids. Germline CDR1 MDHEN, CDR2 SYDVKM. With V trimmed by 5 bases and J by 2 bases, 15 bases remained unmatched. The DNA for the CDR3 is TGTGCCAGCAGTGCGGACAGGGGGCTCGCGGGGGTTTACACAGATACGCAGTATTTT. Translation: CASSADRGLAGVYTDTQYF.

The J gene is TRBJ2-3, the V gene TRBV15, with D possibly matching TRBD1 (6 bases). This CDR3 comprises 16 residues. Germline-derived CDR1 and CDR2 are LNHNV and YYDKDF (reference sequence). The V end was cut by 5 bases, the J end by 2 bases, with 17 bases between. The CDR3 sequence: CATSGVPGDLTDTQYF. CDR3 nucleotides: TGTGCCACCAGCGGAGTCCCAGGGGACCTCACAGATACGCAGTATTTT.

V and J are TRBV27 and TRBJ1-5, with TRBD1 matching 7 bases. V was pared by 0 bases and J by 5 bases, with 4 bases of the junction left unmatched. There are 15 residues in the CDR3. CDR1 and CDR2 from the germline V gene are MNHEY and SMNVEV (reference sequence). The CDR3 sequence: CASSLSGDRYQPQHF. The CDR3 DNA reads as TGTGCCAGCAGTTTATCGGGGGACAGATATCAGCCCCAGCATTTT.

The chain links TRBV7-9 to TRBJ2-1; TRBD1 aligns across 12 bases. This CDR3 has 15 amino acids. The J segment lost 7 bases and the V segment lost 4 bases, leaving 5 bases of the junction unmatched. Germline V gene data show CDR1 as SEHNR and CDR2 as FQNEAQ (reference sequence). The CDR3 DNA reads as TGTGCCAGCAGCTCCGGGGACAGGGGGCAGAATGAGCAGTTCTTC. It yields the protein CASSSGDRGQNEQFF.

The V gene is TRBV19, the J gene TRBJ1-4; a possible D gene is TRBD1 (6 bases). The CDR3 runs 14 residues. The germline V gene has CDR1 LNHDA and CDR2 SQIVND (reference sequence). The V end was cut by 6 bases, the J end by 3 bases, with 11 bases between. CDR3 DNA sequence: TGTGCCAGTAGCTACAGGGAATCTAATGAAAAACTGTTTTTT. Translated: CASSYRESNEKLFF. The variable domain in full, completed from reference TRBV19 and TRBJ1-4, reads DGGITQSPKYLFRKEGQNVTLSCEQNLNHDAMYWYRQDPGQGLRLIYYSQIVNDFQKGDIAEGYSVSREKKESFPLTVTSAQKNPTAFYLCASSYRESNEKLFFGSGTQLSVL.

The chain combines TRBV7-2 with TRBJ2-1; 10 nucleotides line up with TRBD2. In germline, CDR1 is SGHTA, CDR2 FQGNSA. CDR3 length: 16 amino acids. The V and J ends lost 4 bases and 5 bases, in that order; junction bases with no gene match: 8. The CDR3 DNA reads TGTGCCAGCAGCTCGATAGCGGGGGGCACCGACAATGAGCAGTTCTTC. Its protein is CASSSIAGGTDNEQFF.

Note on this clone: One junction end disagrees with the germline gene, perhaps due to a read error. The chain employs TRBV28 and TRBJ2-3; 11 bases map to TRBD1. This CDR3 comprises 13 residues. The germline CDR1 and CDR2 sequences are MDHEN and SYDVKM. The CDR3 DNA follows: TGTGCCAGCTGGGACAGGGGGATCCCGGTTCCCCCTTTT. Translation: CASWDRGIPVPPF.

The chain links TRBV7-6 to TRBJ2-3; tentatively, D is TRBD2 (6 bases). Germline V gives CDR1 SGHVS, CDR2 FNYEAQ. CDR3 length: 18 amino acids. V lost 1 base and J lost 5, with 22 bases in between. The CDR3 is CASSLGLWGTEEGDTQYF. As DNA, the CDR3 is TGTGCCAGCAGCTTAGGATTGTGGGGGACCGAGGAGGGAGATACGCAGTATTTT.

This clone was seen only once. The chain links TRBV10-3 to TRBJ2-5, with 8 bases matching TRBD2. Trimming removed 0 bases from V and 1 base from J; junction bases left unmatched: 7. The CDR3 is made up of 17 amino acids. Germline assignment: CDR1 ENHRY and CDR2 SYGVKD. The CDR3 is CAISESPWRGAQETQYF. The CDR3, as DNA: TGTGCCATCAGTGAGTCCCCATGGCGGGGGGCCCAAGAGACCCAGTACTTC.

The chain combines TRBV19 with TRBJ2-5; D ambiguous. The length of the CDR3 is 13 residues. CDR1 is LNHDA, CDR2 SQIVND, per germline (reference sequence). The V and J ends lost 3 bases and 5 bases respectively, with 10 bases between them. CDR3 DNA: TGTGCCAGTAGTATCGTCCATGGCGAGACCCAGTACTTC. It codes for CASSIVHGETQYF.

The chain has TRBV2 and TRBJ1-1; 9 bases match TRBD1. The CDR3 spans 12 residues. Germline CDR1 reads SNHLY; CDR2 reads FYNNEI. Trimming cost V 8 bases and J 6 bases; bases outside gene matches: 4. The CDR3 is CASRDRVAEAFF. For the CDR3, the DNA is TGTGCCAGCCGGGACAGGGTGGCTGAAGCTTTCTTT.

This CDR3 reads CASSEPTSGGWEQYF. CDR3 sequence (DNA): TGCGCCAGCAGTGAGCCGACTAGCGGGGGGTGGGAGCAGTACTTC. This sequence joins TRBV10-2 and TRBJ2-7; TRBD2 aligns across 13 bases. With V trimmed by 2 bases and J by 7 bases, 5 bases remained unmatched. The CDR3 contains 15 residues. The V gene's germline CDR1 is WSHSY and CDR2 SAAADI.

This sequence joins TRBV7-9 and TRBJ1-3, with D maybe TRBD1 (6 bases). Deletions cut 6 bases from V and 2 bases from J, with 8 bases between. CDR1 SEHNR and CDR2 FQNEAQ come from the germline V gene (reference sequence). This CDR3 comprises 13 residues. Here the CDR3 reads CASRTGTGNTIYF. Here the CDR3 DNA reads TGTGCCAGCAGGACAGGCACTGGAAACACCATATATTTT. The variable domain in full, completed from reference TRBV7-9 and TRBJ1-3, reads DTGVSQNPRHKITKRGQNVTFRCDPISEHNRLYWYRQTLGQGPEFLTYFQNEAQLEKSRLLSDRFSAERPKGSFSTLEIQRTEQGDSAMYLCASRTGTGNTIYFGEGSWLTVV.

This chain links TRBV7-9 with TRBJ1-2, with D tentatively TRBD1 (5 bases). The germline CDR1 and CDR2 sequences are SEHNR and FQNEAQ (reference sequence). V was cut by 3 bases and J by 3 bases, with 8 bases left in between. The CDR3 sequence is 13 residues long. In DNA form, the CDR3 reads TGTGCCAGCAGCTTTCAGGGCTACTATGGCTACACCTTC. This encodes CASSFQGYYGYTF.

V is TRBV29-1 and J is TRBJ2-3, with 9 bases aligning to TRBD2. The germline V gene encodes CDR1 SQVTM and CDR2 ANQGSEA. This CDR3 comprises 15 residues. Unmatched junction bases numbered 12, after V lost 8 bases and J lost 3 bases. The CDR3 spells CSSPGPSGVTDTQYF. CDR3 in DNA: TGCAGCTCCCCCGGACCTAGCGGGGTTACAGATACGCAGTATTTT.